This TCR beta chain was sequenced for a study of T cell responses to AZD1222 COVID-19 vaccine. In the study overall: Second-dose timings of about 4 or about 12 weeks were pooled.

V was trimmed by 2 bases and J by 1 base, leaving 5 bases between them. CDR3 length: 13 amino acids. Germline CDR1 reads MDHEN; CDR2 reads SYDVKM. Overall study results and limits: Donors were mostly white British, more females; clonal diversity possibly underestimated. Increased Spike-specific TCR breadth and depth were observed after two AZD1222 doses. Researchers report vaccine-associated CD4 TCRs spanning spike, with dominance at 160-218 and 743-854.

Comment on this clone: The antigen remains unidentified.

Generated by immunoSEQ multiplex PCR, the TCRdb table keeps only in-frame clones and is missing some. This table holds some 180,000 clones, just under 95% found once. The sequence was obtained from an adult in good health. The chain carries TRBV28 and TRBJ1-1; D is undetermined. The material sequenced was peripheral blood, taken on day 0 of AZD1222 vaccination. The CDR3 DNA reads TGTGCCAGCAGTTTAAGGTGGAACACTGAAGCTTTCTTT. Its protein is CASSLRWNTEAFF.